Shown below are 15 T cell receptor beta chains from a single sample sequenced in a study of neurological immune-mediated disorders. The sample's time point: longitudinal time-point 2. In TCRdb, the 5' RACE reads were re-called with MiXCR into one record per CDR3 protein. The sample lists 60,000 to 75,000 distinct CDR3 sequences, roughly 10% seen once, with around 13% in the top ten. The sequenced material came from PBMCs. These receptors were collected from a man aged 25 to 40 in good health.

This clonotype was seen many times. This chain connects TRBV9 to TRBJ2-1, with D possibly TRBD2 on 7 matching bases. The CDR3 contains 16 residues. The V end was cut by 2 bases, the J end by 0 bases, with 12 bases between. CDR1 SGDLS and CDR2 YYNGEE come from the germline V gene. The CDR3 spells CASSVQGTNSYNEQFF. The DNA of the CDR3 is TGTGCCAGCAGCGTTCAGGGGACTAACTCCTACAATGAGCAGTTCTTC.

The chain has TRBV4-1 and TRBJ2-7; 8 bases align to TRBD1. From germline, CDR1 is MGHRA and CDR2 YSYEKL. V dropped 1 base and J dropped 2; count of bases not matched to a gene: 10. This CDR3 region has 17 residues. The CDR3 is CASSQVPRDRLPYEQYF. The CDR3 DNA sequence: TGCGCCAGCAGCCAAGTTCCCCGGGACAGGCTCCCCTACGAGCAGTACTTC.

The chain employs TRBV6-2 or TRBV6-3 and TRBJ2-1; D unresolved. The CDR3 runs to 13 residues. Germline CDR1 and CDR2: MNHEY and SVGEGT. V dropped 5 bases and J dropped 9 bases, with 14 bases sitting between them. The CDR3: CASSIPLRTEQFF. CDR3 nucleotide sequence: TGTGCCAGCAGTATCCCTCTCCGAACTGAGCAGTTCTTC.

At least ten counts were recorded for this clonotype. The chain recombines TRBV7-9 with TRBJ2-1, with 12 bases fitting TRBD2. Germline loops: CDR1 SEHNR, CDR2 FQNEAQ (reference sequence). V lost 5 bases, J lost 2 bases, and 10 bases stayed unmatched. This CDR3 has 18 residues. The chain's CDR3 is CASSRVRLAGVPYNEQFF. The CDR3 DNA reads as TGTGCCAGCAGCCGGGTTCGACTAGCGGGAGTTCCCTACAATGAGCAGTTCTTC.

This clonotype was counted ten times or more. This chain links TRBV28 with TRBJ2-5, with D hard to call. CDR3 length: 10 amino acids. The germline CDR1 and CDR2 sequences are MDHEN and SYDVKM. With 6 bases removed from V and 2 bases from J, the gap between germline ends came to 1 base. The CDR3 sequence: CASRQETQYF. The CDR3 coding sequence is TGTGCCAGCAGACAAGAGACCCAGTACTTC.

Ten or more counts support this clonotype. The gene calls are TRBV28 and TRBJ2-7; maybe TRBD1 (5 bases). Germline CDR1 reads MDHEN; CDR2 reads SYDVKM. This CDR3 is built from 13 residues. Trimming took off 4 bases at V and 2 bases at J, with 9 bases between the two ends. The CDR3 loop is CASSWTQTYEQYF. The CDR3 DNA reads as TGTGCCAGCAGTTGGACACAGACCTACGAGCAGTACTTC.

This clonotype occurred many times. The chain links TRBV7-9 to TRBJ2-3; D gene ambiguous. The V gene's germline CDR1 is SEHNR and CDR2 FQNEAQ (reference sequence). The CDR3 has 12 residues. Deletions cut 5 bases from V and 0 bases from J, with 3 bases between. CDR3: CASSMSTDTQYF. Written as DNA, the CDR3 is TGTGCCAGCAGCATGAGCACAGATACGCAGTATTTT. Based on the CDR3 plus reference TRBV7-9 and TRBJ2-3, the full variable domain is DTGVSQNPRHKITKRGQNVTFRCDPISEHNRLYWYRQTLGQGPEFLTYFQNEAQLEKSRLLSDRFSAERPKGSFSTLEIQRTEQGDSAMYLCASSMSTDTQYFGPGTRLTVL.

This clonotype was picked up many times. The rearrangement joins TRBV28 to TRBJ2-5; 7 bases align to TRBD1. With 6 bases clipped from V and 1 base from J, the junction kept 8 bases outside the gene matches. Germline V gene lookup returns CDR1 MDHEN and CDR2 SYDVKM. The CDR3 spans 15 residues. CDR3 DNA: TGTGCCAGCAGCCAAGGGGGCGCCCGCCAAGAGACCCAGTACTTC. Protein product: CASSQGGARQETQYF.

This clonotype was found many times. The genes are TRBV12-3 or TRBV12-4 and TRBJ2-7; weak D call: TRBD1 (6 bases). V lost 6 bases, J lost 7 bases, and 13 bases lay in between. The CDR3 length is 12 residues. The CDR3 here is CASRLGAKEQYF. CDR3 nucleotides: TGTGCCAGCAGGTTGGGGGCAAAGGAGCAGTACTTC.

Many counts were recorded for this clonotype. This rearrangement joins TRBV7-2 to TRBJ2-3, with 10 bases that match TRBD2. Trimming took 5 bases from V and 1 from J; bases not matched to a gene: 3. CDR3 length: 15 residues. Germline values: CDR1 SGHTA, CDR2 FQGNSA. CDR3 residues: CASSIGTSGTDTQYF. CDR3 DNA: TGTGCCAGCAGCATCGGGACTAGCGGCACAGATACGCAGTATTTT.

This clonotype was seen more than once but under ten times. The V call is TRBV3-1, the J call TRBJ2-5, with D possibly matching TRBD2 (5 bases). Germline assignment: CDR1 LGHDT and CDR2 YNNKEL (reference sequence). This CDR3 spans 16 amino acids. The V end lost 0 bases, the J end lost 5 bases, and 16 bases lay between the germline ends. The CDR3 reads CASSQDRLPGGETQYF. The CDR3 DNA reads TGTGCCAGCAGCCAAGATCGGCTACCCGGCGGGGAGACCCAGTACTTC.

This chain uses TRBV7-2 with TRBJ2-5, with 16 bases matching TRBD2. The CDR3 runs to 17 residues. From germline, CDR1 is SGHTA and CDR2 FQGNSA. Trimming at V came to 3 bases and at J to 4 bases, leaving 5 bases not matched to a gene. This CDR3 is CASSLGLAGGGAETQYF. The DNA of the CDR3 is TGTGCCAGCAGCTTGGGACTAGCGGGAGGGGGGGCAGAGACCCAGTACTTC.

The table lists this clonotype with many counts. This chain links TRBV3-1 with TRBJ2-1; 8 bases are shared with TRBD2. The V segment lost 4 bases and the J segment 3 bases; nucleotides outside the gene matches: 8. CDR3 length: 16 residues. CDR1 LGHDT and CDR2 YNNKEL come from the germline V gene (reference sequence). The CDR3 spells CASSPPEGLVYNEQFF. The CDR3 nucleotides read TGTGCCAGCAGCCCACCGGAGGGACTAGTCTACAATGAGCAGTTCTTC.

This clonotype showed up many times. The CDR3 DNA reads TGCAGTGCCCGAGAGGCCCGTAGCGGGCTGGCCGAGCAGTACTTC. It encodes CSAREARSGLAEQYF. The rearrangement joins TRBV20-1 to TRBJ2-7, with 7 bases identical to TRBD2. J lost 6 bases, V lost 6 bases, and 17 bases had no gene match. The germline gives CDR1 DFQATT, CDR2 SNEGSKA (reference sequence). The CDR3 runs 15 residues.

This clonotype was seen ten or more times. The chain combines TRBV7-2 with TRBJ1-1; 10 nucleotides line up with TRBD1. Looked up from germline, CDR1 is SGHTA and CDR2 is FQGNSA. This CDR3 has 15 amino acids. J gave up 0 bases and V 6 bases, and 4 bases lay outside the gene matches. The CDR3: CASRAGQGMNTEAFF. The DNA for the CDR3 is TGTGCCAGCAGGGCGGGACAGGGGATGAACACTGAAGCTTTCTTT.